The 24 T cell receptor beta chains in this list originate from one sample, sequenced in a study of spatial heterogeneity in lung cancer. Sample time point: sample taken at primary tumor resection. TCRs were sequenced from unsorted whole RNA of tumor, nontumor lung or PBMC. TCRdb re-called the 5' RACE reads through MiXCR, storing one row per CDR3 protein. The sample lists approximately 40,000 distinct CDR3 sequences, around 5.2% occurring once. Sample: PBMCs, taken at surgery. The receptor set was obtained from a female donor with early-stage non-small cell lung cancer.

This clonotype was detected ten times or more. The chain is built from TRBV4-3 and TRBJ2-7; 9 nucleotides agree with TRBD2. Germline CDR1 is LGHNA and CDR2 is YSLEER. With 1 base clipped from V and 1 base from J, the junction kept 8 bases outside the gene matches. The CDR3 is 17 amino acids. This chain's CDR3 is CASSQGVSGRGSYEQYF. The CDR3 DNA reads TGCGCCAGCAGCCAAGGAGTTAGCGGGAGAGGGTCCTACGAGCAGTACTTC.

The chain links TRBV15 to TRBJ2-2; TRBD1 agrees at 8 bases. The trim removed 3 bases at V and 4 bases at J, leaving 10 bases unmatched. The CDR3 runs to 17 residues. CDR1 and CDR2 from the germline V gene are LNHNV and YYDKDF (reference sequence). The CDR3 nucleotides read TGTGCCACCAGCAGCGGGACTCTACAGGGGGGCACCGGGGAGCTGTTTTTT. Residues: CATSSGTLQGGTGELFF. The full variable domain, in which reference TRBV15 and TRBJ2-2 provide the parts outside the CDR3, is DAMVIQNPRYQVTQFGKPVTLSCSQTLNHNVMYWYQQKSSQAPKLLFHYYDKDFNNEADTPDNFQSRRPNTSFCFLDIRSPGLGDTAMYLCATSSGTLQGGTGELFFGEGSRLTVL.

This clonotype was seen repeatedly, ten times or more. The genes are TRBV29-1 and TRBJ1-4; possible D gene TRBD1, 6 bases. The V end was cut by 4 bases, the J end by 6 bases, with 12 bases between. The V gene's germline CDR1 is SQVTM and CDR2 ANQGSEA. CDR3 length: 13 residues. Here the CDR3 DNA reads TGCAGCGTTGGTGACTACAGGGATGAAAAACTGTTTTTT. It yields the protein CSVGDYRDEKLFF. The full variable domain, in which reference TRBV29-1 and TRBJ1-4 provide the parts outside the CDR3, is SAVISQKPSRDICQRGTSLTIQCQVDSQVTMMFWYRQQPGQSLTLIATANQGSEATYESGFVIDKFPISRPNLTFSTLTVSNMSPEDSSIYLCSVGDYRDEKLFFGSGTQLSVL.

This clonotype was seen ten or more times. The chain is built from TRBV3-1 and TRBJ2-7; tentatively, D is TRBD1 (6 bases). Germline assignment: CDR1 LGHDT and CDR2 YNNKEL (reference sequence). V lost 0 bases, J lost 2 bases, and 11 bases lay in between. The length of the CDR3 is 15 residues. In nucleotides, the CDR3 is TGTGCCAGCAGCCAAGATGCTGACAGGACCTACGAGCAGTACTTC. Translation: CASSQDADRTYEQYF.

This clonotype occurred many times. V usage is TRBV11-2 and J usage is TRBJ2-3; TRBD2 aligns across 8 bases. CDR1 SGHAT and CDR2 FQNNGV come from the germline V gene. The CDR3 is 14 amino acids. The trim removed 8 bases at V and 6 bases at J, leaving 10 bases unmatched. CDR3: CASGVGGARDTQYF. In nucleotides, the CDR3 is TGTGCCAGCGGTGTCGGGGGGGCCAGGGATACGCAGTATTTT.

The chain carries TRBV24-1 and TRBJ2-6; D perhaps matches TRBD1 (5 bases). V dropped 4 bases and J dropped 4 bases, with 10 bases sitting between them. The germline V gene has CDR1 KGHDR and CDR2 SFDVKD. The CDR3 is 15 residues long. This chain's CDR3 is CATSEPGNGANVLTF. DNA of the CDR3: TGTGCCACCAGTGAACCAGGGAACGGGGCCAACGTCCTGACTTTC.

For this clonotype: Being one base from a much bigger clone, this may be a read error. The V gene is TRBV28, the J gene TRBJ2-1, with 7 nucleotides matching TRBD2. The CDR3 loop spans 15 amino acids. Germline CDR1 MDHEN, CDR2 SYDVKM. The CDR3 nucleotides are TGTGTCAGCTGGGTATCTGCTAGCGGTTACAATGAGCAGTTCTTC. Encoded protein: CVSWVSASGYNEQFF. The whole variable domain, remainder taken from reference TRBV28 and TRBJ2-1, is DVKVTQSSRYLVKRTGEKVFLECVQDMDHENMFWYRQDPGLGLRLIYFSYDVKMKEKGDIPEGYSVSREKKERFSLILESASTNQTSMYLCVSWVSASGYNEQFFGPGTRLTVL.

The table lists this clonotype with a few counts. This chain uses TRBV20-1 with TRBJ2-7; TRBD2 matches at 9 bases. The CDR3 consists of 15 residues. Germline CDR1 is DFQATT and CDR2 is SNEGSKA (reference sequence). Trimming cost V 3 bases and J 3 bases; bases outside gene matches: 9. Written as DNA, the CDR3 is TGCAGTGCTAGGAACCCGACTAGCGGCGGCTACGAGCAGTACTTC. This encodes CSARNPTSGGYEQYF.

This clonotype came up many times. The chain joins TRBV11-3 to TRBJ2-3; D assignment may be TRBD1 or TRBD2 (5 bases each). The germline CDR1 and CDR2 sequences are SGHNT and YENEEA. This CDR3 region has 15 residues. The V end lost 4 bases, the J end lost 0 bases, and 11 bases lay between the germline ends. The CDR3 reads CASSYGGASTDTQYF. The CDR3 coding sequence is TGTGCCAGCAGCTATGGGGGAGCTAGCACAGATACGCAGTATTTT.

This clonotype was seen ten or more times. V gene TRBV7-8 combines with J gene TRBJ1-2, with D tentatively TRBD1 (5 bases). The germline V gene has CDR1 SGHVS and CDR2 FQNEAQ. Between the trimmed V and J ends, which lost 1 base and 2 bases, there was a span of 5 bases. The CDR3 runs to 13 residues. For the CDR3, the DNA is TGTGCCAGCAGCTTAGAGGGGAACTATGGCTACACCTTC. This translates into CASSLEGNYGYTF. Full variable domain (remainder filled in from reference TRBV7-8 and TRBJ1-2): GAGVSQSPRYKVAKRGQDVALRCDPISGHVSLFWYQQALGQGPEFLTYFQNEAQLDKSGLPSDRFFAERPEGSVSTLKIQRTQQEDSAVYLCASSLEGNYGYTFGSGTRLTVV.

There are a few counts of this clonotype. The rearrangement links TRBV7-2 to TRBJ2-5, with 7 bases lining up with TRBD2. The CDR3 has 13 residues. J was trimmed by 7 bases and V by 4 bases; bases with no gene match: 6. CDR1 SGHTA and CDR2 FQGNSA come from the germline V gene. DNA of the CDR3: TGTGCCAGCAGCTGGACTAGTTTAGGGACCCAGTACTTC. Protein sequence: CASSWTSLGTQYF.

This clonotype was found a few times. The chain is built from TRBV20-1 and TRBJ2-2; D uncertain. The CDR3 length is 13 residues. The germline V gene has CDR1 DFQATT and CDR2 SNEGSKA (reference sequence). V was clipped by 5 bases and J by 1 base, with 8 bases between them. The CDR3 DNA sequence: TGCAGTGCTTCAAACGGGAACACCGGGGAGCTGTTTTTT. Translated: CSASNGNTGELFF.

On this clonotype: One end of the junction is discordant with germline, which a read error may explain. This rearrangement joins TRBV12-3 or TRBV12-4 to TRBJ2-1, with TRBD2 matching over 11 bases. CDR3 length equals 12 residues. CDR3 DNA sequence: TGTGCCAGCAGCTATCCTAGCGGGGGGCCTCGCTTC. This sequence encodes CASSYPSGGPRF.

This clonotype was observed many times. The chain has TRBV4-1 and TRBJ1-4; no firm D call. This CDR3 contains 16 residues. Germline-derived CDR1 and CDR2 are MGHRA and YSYEKL. Deletions cut 0 bases from V and 2 bases from J, with 10 bases between. CDR3 region: CASSQDVVSTNEKLFF. The CDR3 DNA reads TGCGCCAGCAGCCAAGATGTAGTCAGTACTAATGAAAAACTGTTTTTT.

This clonotype was recorded at least ten times. This rearrangement joins TRBV29-1 to TRBJ2-3, with D possibly matching TRBD1 (5 bases). The V end was cut by 6 bases, the J end by 0 bases, with 10 bases between. The germline V gene has CDR1 SQVTM and CDR2 ANQGSEA. This CDR3 is 13 amino acids long. The CDR3, as DNA: TGCAGCGTCGACCCAGGGAGCACAGATACGCAGTATTTT. This sequence encodes CSVDPGSTDTQYF.

Details on this clonotype: Since a much larger clone is just one base distant, this may be a read error. The rearrangement links TRBV12-3 or TRBV12-4 to TRBJ1-1; D may be TRBD1 (6 bases). There are 13 residues in the CDR3. The CDR3 sequence: CASSFVGGTAAFF. Here the CDR3 DNA reads TGTGCCAGCAGTTTTGTGGGGGGCACTGCAGCTTTCTTT.

Ten or more counts support this clonotype. V usage is TRBV30 and J usage is TRBJ1-4, with 9 nucleotides matching TRBD1. Germline assignment: CDR1 GTSNPN and CDR2 SVGIG (reference sequence). V shed 1 base and J 11 bases; nucleotides not matched to a gene: 17. The length of the CDR3 is 17 residues. In DNA form, the CDR3 reads TGTGCCTGGAGTGAGTTGACAGGGGGAGTTTCTGACGACAAACTGTTTTTT. This gives the protein CAWSELTGGVSDDKLFF.

This clonotype was counted at least ten times. The chain recombines TRBV5-1 with TRBJ2-5; 11 bases are a match to TRBD2. Germline V CDR1 and CDR2: SGHRS, YFSETQ. V dropped 0 bases and J dropped 3; count of bases not matched to a gene: 7. The CDR3 contains 17 residues. The CDR3 coding sequence is TGCGCCAGCAGCTTGGGGTCTAGCGGGGGGACGGAAGAGACCCAGTACTTC. Residues: CASSLGSSGGTEETQYF.

This clonotype was counted at least ten times. The gene calls are TRBV10-3 and TRBJ1-1; tentatively, D is TRBD1 (6 bases). V was pared by 6 bases and J by 6 bases, with 20 bases between. Germline V gives CDR1 ENHRY, CDR2 SYGVKD. This CDR3 comprises 15 residues. For the CDR3, the DNA is TGTGCCATCAGCTTCCAGATGACAGGTCTCGCTGAAGCTTTCTTT. It encodes CAISFQMTGLAEAFF.

This clonotype was seen a few times. The chain is built from TRBV6-5 and TRBJ1-2, with TRBD1 matching 7 bases. The CDR3 spans 16 residues. The germline V gene has CDR1 MNHEY and CDR2 SVGAGI. J gave up 8 bases and V 0 bases, and 12 bases lay outside the gene matches. The CDR3 DNA follows: TGTGCCAGCAGTTACTCGACTCGTAGACAGGGACACGGCTACACCTTC. Protein sequence: CASSYSTRRQGHGYTF.

Many counts were recorded for this clonotype. The chain uses TRBV3-1 and TRBJ2-5; TRBD2 agrees at 10 bases. The length of the CDR3 is 18 residues. From germline, CDR1 is LGHDT and CDR2 YNNKEL (reference sequence). V trimming: 3 bases; J trimming: 11 bases; junction bases outside the gene matches: 21. CDR3 DNA sequence: TGTGCCAGCAGCCAGGGAAGGTCGCTAGCGGGGGCGCAGGGTTGGCAGTACTTC. Protein: CASSQGRSLAGAQGWQYF.

This clonotype was recorded only once. A read error may be the cause here, since a much bigger clone is one base away. The rearrangement joins TRBV5-1 to TRBJ1-1; the D gene is possibly TRBD1 (5 bases). The CDR3 contains 14 residues. The V gene's germline CDR1 is SGHRS and CDR2 YFSETQ. CDR3 coding DNA: TGCGCCAGCAGCCCGGGACCTTTGGTCTCTGAATCTTTCTTT. Translation gives CASSPGPLVSESFF.

This clonotype was counted ten times or more. The chain joins TRBV28 to TRBJ2-6; no definite D call. Deletions cut 4 bases from V and 0 bases from J, with 7 bases between. The CDR3 is 15 amino acids. Germline values: CDR1 MDHEN, CDR2 SYDVKM. The CDR3 sequence is CASSYTPSGANVLTF. The CDR3 region has the DNA TGTGCCAGCAGTTATACCCCCTCTGGGGCCAACGTCCTGACTTTC.

This clonotype showed up many times. This chain joins TRBV27 and TRBJ2-3; 7 bases line up with TRBD2. Trimming took 5 bases from V and 2 from J; bases not matched to a gene: 10. The CDR3 consists of 16 residues. CDR1 is MNHEY and CDR2 is SMNVEV in the germline V gene (reference sequence). CDR3: CASSEGTAGFTDTQYF. For the CDR3, the DNA is TGTGCCAGCAGTGAAGGCACAGCGGGGTTCACAGATACGCAGTATTTT.